The sequence of this T cell receptor beta chain was determined in a study of T-cell memory formation after mild COVID-19. Study observations and caveats: For second-wave clones that peaked at day 37, SARS-CoV-2 specificity went unverified. Those CD4+ clones that contracted were mainly in CM and EM (CD8+ ones in EMRA).

Trimming removed 0 bases at V and 7 bases at J, with 4 bases between. The CDR3 length is 12 residues. Per germline, CDR1 MNHEY and CDR2 SVGEGT. This clonotype showed up just a few times. Antigen: not known. TCR alpha and TCR beta cDNA libraries carrying sample barcodes and UMIs were produced by 5'RACE using constant-segment primers. One entry per CDR3 protein results from TCRdb running MiXCR on the 5' RACE reads. Of roughly 110,000 distinct CDR3 sequences listed, 15% to 20% are singletons. The chain couples TRBV6-2 or TRBV6-3 to TRBJ2-1, with D uncertain. The sequenced sample consisted of PBMCs or a T cell subset sorted from them (not recorded which). The sequence came from an adult woman who had mild COVID-19 (a few samples of this study predate the infection). Cell type and time point are not known. The CDR3 nucleotides read TGTGCCAGCAGTTACTCGGTTAATGAGCAGTTCTTC. Protein sequence: CASSYSVNEQFF.